This record concerns one T cell receptor beta chain sequence. The antigen is undetermined. Trimming shortened V by 2 bases and J by 4 bases, and 6 bases separated the two germline ends. CDR1 is MNHNS and CDR2 is SASEGT in the germline V gene. This CDR3 is built from 13 residues. Repertoires were generated with immunoSEQ multiplex PCR, while TCRdb's copy carries only in-frame clones and drops some. Among 130,000 to 150,000 clones listed, under 95% were seen once. The sample originates from a study of T cell responses to AZD1222 COVID-19 vaccine. Across the whole study: Second-dose groups at about 4 or about 12 weeks were pooled.

Study results and caveats: Most donors were white British and more were female, and clonal diversity was possibly underestimated. The breadth and depth of Spike-specific TCRs increased once two AZD1222 doses had been given.

This specimen consisted of peripheral blood, obtained on day 0 of AZD1222 vaccination. This clonotype was sampled from an adult in good health. V is TRBV6-1 and J is TRBJ1-3; D uncertain. CDR3 region: CASSELSGNTIYF. The CDR3 coding sequence is TGTGCCAGCAGTGAACTATCCGGAAACACCATATATTTT.